Detailed here is one T cell receptor beta chain. The source of the sample is a study of blood T cell repertoires in COVID-19. The data were produced by immunoSEQ multiplex PCR, yet TCRdb's version contains in-frame clones alone and is incomplete. This table has 250,000 to 350,000 clones, 88% appearing once. Among Cohort 3 donors, those recovered had two negative PCRs, clearance, or symptom resolution. Per the germline V gene, CDR1 is SQVTM and CDR2 is ANQGSEA. The CDR3 extends over 11 amino acids. The trim removed 6 bases at V and 9 bases at J, leaving 4 bases unmatched. The chain uses TRBV29-1 and TRBJ2-1; 8 positions agree with TRBD2. This TCR came from a woman between 45 and 65 years old who had recovered from COVID-19. Specimen: PBMCs or T cells enriched from blood (not recorded which). CDR3 protein: CSVELAAEQFF. CDR3 nucleotide sequence: TGCAGCGTCGAACTAGCGGCTGAGCAGTTCTTC.